This record covers a single T cell receptor (beta chain). Germline V gene lookup returns CDR1 KGHSH and CDR2 LQKENI. The V end was cut by 5 bases, the J end by 7 bases, with 12 bases between. The length of the CDR3 is 14 residues. Using immunoSEQ multiplex PCR, the repertoire was profiled, and TCRdb retains in-frame clones only, with some absent. In the table there are about 200,000 clones, approximately 82% of which are singletons. The data were taken from a study of blood T cell repertoires in COVID-19. This TCR came from a man aged 50 or older with active or convalescent COVID-19. The rearrangement uses TRBV18 and TRBJ1-6; D is possibly TRBD1 (6 bases). The specimen was peripheral blood. The CDR3 protein is CASSEAGANSPLHF. In nucleotides, the CDR3 is TGTGCCAGCTCAGAGGCAGGGGCCAATTCACCCCTCCACTTT.